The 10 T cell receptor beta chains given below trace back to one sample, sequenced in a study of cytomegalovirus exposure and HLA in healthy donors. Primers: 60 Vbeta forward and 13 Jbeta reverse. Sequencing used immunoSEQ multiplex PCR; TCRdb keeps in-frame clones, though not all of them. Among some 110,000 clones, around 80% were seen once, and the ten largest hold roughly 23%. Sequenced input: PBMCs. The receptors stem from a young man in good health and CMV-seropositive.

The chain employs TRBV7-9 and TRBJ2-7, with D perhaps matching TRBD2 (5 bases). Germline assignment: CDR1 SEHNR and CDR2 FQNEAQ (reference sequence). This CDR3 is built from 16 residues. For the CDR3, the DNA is TGTTCCACACACGGGAACAGAGGGAAACCCTCCTACGAGCAGTACGTC. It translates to CSTHGNRGKPSYEQYV.

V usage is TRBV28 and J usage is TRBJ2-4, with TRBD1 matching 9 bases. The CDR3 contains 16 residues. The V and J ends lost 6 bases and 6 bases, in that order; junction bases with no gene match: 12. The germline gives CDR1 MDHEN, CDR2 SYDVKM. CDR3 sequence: CASRELQGAMVNIQYF. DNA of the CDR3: TGTGCCAGCAGGGAACTACAGGGGGCTATGGTAAACATTCAGTACTTC.

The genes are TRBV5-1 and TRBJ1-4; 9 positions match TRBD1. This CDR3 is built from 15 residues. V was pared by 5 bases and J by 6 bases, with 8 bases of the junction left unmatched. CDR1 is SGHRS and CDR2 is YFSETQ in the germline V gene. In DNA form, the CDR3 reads TGCGCCAGCAGACACGGGACAGGGTTATATGAAAAACTGTTTTTT. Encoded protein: CASRHGTGLYEKLFF. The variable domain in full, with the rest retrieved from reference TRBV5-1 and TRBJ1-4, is KAGVTQTPRYLIKTRGQQVTLSCSPISGHRSVSWYQQTPGQGLQFLFEYFSETQRNKGNFPGRFSGRQFSNSRSEMNVSTLELGDSALYLCASRHGTGLYEKLFFGSGTQLSVL.

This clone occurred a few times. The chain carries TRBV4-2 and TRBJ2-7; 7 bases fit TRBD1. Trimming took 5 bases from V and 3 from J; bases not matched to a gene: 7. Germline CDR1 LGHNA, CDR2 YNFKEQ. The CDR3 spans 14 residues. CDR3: CASSLGGFSYEQYV. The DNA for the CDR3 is TGTGCCAGCAGCTTAGGGGGCTTCAGCTACGAGCAGTACGTC.

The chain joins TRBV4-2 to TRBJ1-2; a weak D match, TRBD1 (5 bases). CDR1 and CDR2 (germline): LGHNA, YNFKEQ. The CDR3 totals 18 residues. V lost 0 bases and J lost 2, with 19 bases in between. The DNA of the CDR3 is TGTGCCAGCAGCCAAGATTCAGGGCTCCTATTAAAAAACTATGGCTACACCTTC. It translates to CASSQDSGLLLKNYGYTF.

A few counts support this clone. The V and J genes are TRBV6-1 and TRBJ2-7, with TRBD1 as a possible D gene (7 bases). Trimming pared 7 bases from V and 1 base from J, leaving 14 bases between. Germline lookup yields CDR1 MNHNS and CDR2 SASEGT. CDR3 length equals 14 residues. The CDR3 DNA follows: TGTGCCAGCAATAAGGGGGGACAGTCCTACGAGCAGTACGTC. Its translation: CASNKGGQSYEQYV.

DNA for the CDR3: TGTGCCAGCAGTTTCGGGACAGGGGGAATCCATGGCTACACCTTC. It specifies CASSFGTGGIHGYTF. The chain carries TRBV2 and TRBJ1-2, with 11 bases that match TRBD1. V lost 5 bases, J lost 6 bases, and 8 bases stayed unmatched. From germline, CDR1 is SNHLY and CDR2 FYNNEI. The length of the CDR3 is 15 residues.

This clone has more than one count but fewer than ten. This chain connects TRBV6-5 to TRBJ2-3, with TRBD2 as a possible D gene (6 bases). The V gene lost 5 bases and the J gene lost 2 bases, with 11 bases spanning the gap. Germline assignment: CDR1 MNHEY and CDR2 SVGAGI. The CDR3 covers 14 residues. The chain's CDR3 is CASSEVADTDTQYF. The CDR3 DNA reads TGTGCCAGCAGTGAAGTAGCGGACACAGATACGCAGTATTTT.

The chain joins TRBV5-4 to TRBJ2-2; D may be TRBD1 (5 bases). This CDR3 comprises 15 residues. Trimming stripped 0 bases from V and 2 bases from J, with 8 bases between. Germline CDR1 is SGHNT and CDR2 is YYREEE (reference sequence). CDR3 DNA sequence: TGTGCCAGCAGCTTGGCATGGGGCAACACCGGGGAGCTGTTTTTT. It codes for CASSLAWGNTGELFF.

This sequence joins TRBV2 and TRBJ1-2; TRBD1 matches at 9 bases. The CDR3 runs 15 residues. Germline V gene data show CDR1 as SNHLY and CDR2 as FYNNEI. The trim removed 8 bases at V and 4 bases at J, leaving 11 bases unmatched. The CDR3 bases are TGTGCCAGCGATATTACGGGACAGGGTACCTATGGCTACACCTTC. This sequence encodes CASDITGQGTYGYTF.